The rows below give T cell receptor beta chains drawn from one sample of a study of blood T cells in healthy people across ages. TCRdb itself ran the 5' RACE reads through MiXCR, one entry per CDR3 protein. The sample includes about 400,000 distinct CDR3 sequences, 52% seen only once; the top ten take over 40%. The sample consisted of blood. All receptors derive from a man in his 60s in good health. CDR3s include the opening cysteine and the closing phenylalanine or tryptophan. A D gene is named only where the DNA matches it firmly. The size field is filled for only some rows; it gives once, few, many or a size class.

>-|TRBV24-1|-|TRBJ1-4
CATSDPRTGEKLFF
TGTGCCACCAGTGATCCCAGGACGGGCGAAAAACTGTTTTTT
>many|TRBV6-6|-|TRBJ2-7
CASSWDLHYEQYF
TGTGCCAGCAGTTGGGACCTCCACTACGAGCAGTACTTC
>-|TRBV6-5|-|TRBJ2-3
CASRTETGHSDTQYF
TGTGCCAGCAGAACAGAGACAGGACATTCAGATACGCAGTATTTT
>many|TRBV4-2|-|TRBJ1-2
CASSQSRGRNSGYTF
TGTGCCAGCAGCCAGTCACGGGGGAGGAATTCTGGCTACACCTTC
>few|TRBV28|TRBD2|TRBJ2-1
CASKASGRPGDEQFF
TGTGCCAGCAAGGCTAGCGGGAGGCCTGGGGATGAGCAGTTCTTC
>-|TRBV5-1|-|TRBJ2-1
CASSPESYNEQFF
TGCGCCAGCAGCCCCGAATCTTACAATGAGCAGTTCTTC
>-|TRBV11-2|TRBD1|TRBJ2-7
CASSLGGDRVYEQYF
TGTGCCAGCAGCTTAGGGGGTGACAGGGTATACGAGCAGTACTTC
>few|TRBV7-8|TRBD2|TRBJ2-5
CASSLTSGRLETQYF
TGTGCCAGCAGCTTAACTAGCGGGAGGCTAGAGACCCAGTACTTC
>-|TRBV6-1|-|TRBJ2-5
CASSTSFQETQYF
TGTGCCAGCAGCACAAGCTTCCAAGAGACCCAGTACTTC
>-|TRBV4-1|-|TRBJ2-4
CASSQDLGVAKNIQYF
TGCGCCAGCAGCCAAGATCTGGGAGTAGCCAAAAACATTCAGTACTTC
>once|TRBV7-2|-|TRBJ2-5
CASSPGGGLAKDGRETQYF
TGTGCCAGCAGCCCTGGAGGGGGGCTAGCAAAAGACGGGCGGGAGACCCAGTACTTC
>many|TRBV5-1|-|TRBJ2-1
CASYRDVYNEQFF
TGCGCCAGCTACCGGGACGTATACAATGAGCAGTTCTTC
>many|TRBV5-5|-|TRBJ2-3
CASSPLGGAGTDTQYF
TGTGCCAGCAGCCCCCTGGGGGGGGCTGGCACAGATACGCAGTATTTT
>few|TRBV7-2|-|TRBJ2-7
CASSLLRMSSYNEQYF
TGTGCCAGCAGCTTATTGCGGATGAGCTCCTACAATGAGCAGTACTTC
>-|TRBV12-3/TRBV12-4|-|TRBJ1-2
CASSPQRGFLYGYTF
TGTGCCAGCAGTCCCCAGAGGGGTTTTCTCTATGGCTACACCTTC
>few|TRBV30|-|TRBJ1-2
CASRGQGGNYGYTF
TGTGCCTCCCGTGGGCAGGGTGGAAACTATGGCTACACCTTC
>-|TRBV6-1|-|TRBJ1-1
CASSGQPNTEAFF
TGTGCCAGCAGTGGACAGCCGAACACTGAAGCTTTCTTT
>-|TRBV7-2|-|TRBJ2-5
CASSLILGRGAGETQYF
TGTGCCAGCAGCTTAATTTTGGGACGGGGGGCGGGGGAGACCCAGTACTTC
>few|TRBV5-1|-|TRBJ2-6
CASSLAGIGGANVLTF
TGCGCCAGCAGCTTGGCTGGGATTGGTGGGGCCAACGTCCTGACTTTC
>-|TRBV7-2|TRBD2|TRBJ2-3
CASSSGLAGAPHTDTQYF
TGTGCCAGCAGCTCGGGACTAGCGGGAGCCCCCCACACAGATACGCAGTATTTT
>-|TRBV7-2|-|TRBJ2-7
CASSLDFYEQYF
TGTGCCAGCAGCTTAGACTTCTACGAGCAGTACTTC
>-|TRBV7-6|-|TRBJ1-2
CASSHTAASNYGYTF
TGTGCCAGCAGCCACACGGCAGCCTCTAACTATGGCTACACCTTC
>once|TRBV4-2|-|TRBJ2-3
CASSQDRQGTQYF
TGTGCCAGCAGCCAAGATCGCCAGGGTACGCAGTATTTT
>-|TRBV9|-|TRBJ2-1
CASSVGSGAEAEQFF
TGTGCCAGCAGCGTAGGGTCAGGGGCCGAGGCTGAGCAGTTCTTC
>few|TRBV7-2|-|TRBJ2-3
CASSLGSGGTSTDTQYF
TGTGCCAGCAGCTTAGGGAGCGGAGGGACTAGCACAGATACGCAGTATTTT
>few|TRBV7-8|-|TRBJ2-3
CASSLSSRTNTQYF
TGTGCCAGCAGCTTATCCAGCCGAACAAATACGCAGTATTTT
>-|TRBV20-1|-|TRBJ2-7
CSAAGTRGKEQYF
TGCAGTGCCGCCGGGACACGGGGAAAAGAGCAGTACTTC
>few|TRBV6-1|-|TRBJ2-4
CASSEAGVAKNIQYF
TGTGCCAGCAGTGAAGCCGGGGTAGCCAAAAACATTCAGTACTTC
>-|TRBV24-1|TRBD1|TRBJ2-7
CATSDRGQVGAYNEQYF
TGTGCCACCAGTGATCGCGGACAGGTCGGGGCCTACAATGAGCAGTACTTC
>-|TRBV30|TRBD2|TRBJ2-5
CAWSPSGGGKTQYF
TGTGCCTGGAGTCCGAGCGGGGGGGGGAAGACCCAGTACTTC
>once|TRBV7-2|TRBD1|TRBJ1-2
CASSFPRDRVRTYGYTF
TGTGCCAGCAGCTTCCCCCGGGACAGGGTGAGGACCTATGGCTACACCTTC
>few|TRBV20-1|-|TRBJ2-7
CSAPTSPLSYEQYF
TGCAGTGCCCCGACTAGTCCCCTGAGCTACGAGCAGTACTTC
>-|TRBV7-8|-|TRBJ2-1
CASSLSREGNEQFF
TGTGCCAGCAGCTTATCCAGGGAAGGCAATGAGCAGTTCTTC
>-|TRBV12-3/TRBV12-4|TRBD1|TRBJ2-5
CASGGQETLRTQYF
TGTGCCAGCGGGGGACAGGAGACACTCAGAACCCAGTACTTC
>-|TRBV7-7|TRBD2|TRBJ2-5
CASSYRFNDWTSGGAQETQYF
TGTGCTAGCAGCTATCGTTTCAATGACTGGACTAGCGGGGGGGCCCAAGAGACCCAGTACTTC
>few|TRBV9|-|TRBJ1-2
CASSVTPGKTYGYTF
TGTGCCAGCAGCGTCACTCCAGGGAAGACTTATGGCTACACCTTC
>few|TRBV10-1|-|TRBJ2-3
CASTSGGRTDTQYF
TGCGCCAGCACATCGGGGGGCCGCACAGATACGCAGTATTTT
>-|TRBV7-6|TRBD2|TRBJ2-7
CASSLGRAGRGEQYF
TGTGCCAGCAGCCTAGGACGAGCGGGAAGGGGCGAGCAGTACTTC
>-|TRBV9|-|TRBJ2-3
CASSVAGQSNTDTQYF
TGTGCCAGCAGCGTGGCGGGACAGAGTAACACAGATACGCAGTATTTT
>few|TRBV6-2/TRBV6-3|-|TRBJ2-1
CATGTARSYNEQFF
TGTGCCACCGGGACTGCGCGTTCCTACAATGAGCAGTTCTTC
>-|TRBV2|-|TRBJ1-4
CAYRGRTETNEKLFF
TGTGCCTATAGAGGCCGTACAGAAACTAATGAAAAACTGTTTTTT
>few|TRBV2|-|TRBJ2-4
CASRLELRGIQYF
TGTGCCAGCAGGCTAGAGCTCAGAGGCATTCAGTACTTC